Listed below are T cell receptor beta chains from one sample, sequenced in a study of T-cell memory formation after mild COVID-19. TCRdb analysed the 5' RACE reads with MiXCR anew, one entry per CDR3 protein. The sample has 250,000 to 400,000 distinct CDR3 sequences; 13% to 15% are singletons. The source material was PBMCs or a T cell subset sorted from them (not recorded which). The receptors here all came from a man aged 18 to 35 who had mild COVID-19 (a few samples of this study predate the infection). Cell type and time point are not known. The CDR3 runs from the conserved cysteine through the conserved F or W. The D gene is left open where the match is weak. Rows give clone size only sometimes, using once, few, many, or a class for an expanded clone.

clone size	V gene	J gene	D gene	CDR3 DNA	CDR3 protein
NA	TRBV2	TRBJ2-3	NA	TGTGCCAGCACTGTGGGGCTGGCGGATACGCAGTATTTT	CASTVGLADTQYF
many	TRBV6-2/TRBV6-3	TRBJ2-2	TRBD2	TGTGCCAGCAGATTAGCGGGAGCTGGAAACACCGGGGAGCTGTTTTTT	CASRLAGAGNTGELFF
NA	TRBV7-9	TRBJ2-1	NA	TGTGCCAGCAGCTTAGGTCAGGGGCAGTTCTTC	CASSLGQGQFF
many	TRBV5-1	TRBJ1-1	NA	TGCGCCAGCAGCCCCGGCAGGATGAACACTGAAGCTTTCTTT	CASSPGRMNTEAFF
NA	TRBV6-6	TRBJ2-1	NA	TGTGCCAGCAGTATGCGGGATTCCAATGAGCAGTTCTTC	CASSMRDSNEQFF
few	TRBV4-2	TRBJ1-5	TRBD1	TGTGCCAGCAGCCAATTACAGGGGGGTCCCCAGCATTTT	CASSQLQGGPQHF
NA	TRBV5-6	TRBJ1-5	NA	TGTGCCAGCAGCTCGGGGAGGGCGTATCAGCCCCAGCATTTT	CASSSGRAYQPQHF
few	TRBV7-2	TRBJ2-1	TRBD2	TGTGCCAGCAGCTCTCCACCCGGGACTAGCGGGGGGGCGGAGCAGTTCTTC	CASSSPPGTSGGAEQFF
many	TRBV7-9	TRBJ2-4	NA	TGTGCCAGCAGCTACCCCTCCGGGGGCGGAAACATTCAGTACTTC	CASSYPSGGGNIQYF
NA	TRBV7-2	TRBJ2-5	NA	TGTGCCAGCAGCTTAATAGTGCCGTTTTTCCAAGAGACCCAGTACTTC	CASSLIVPFFQETQYF
NA	TRBV6-2/TRBV6-3	TRBJ2-1	NA	TGTGCCAGCAGTTACTTGAGGTACTACAATGAGCAGTTCTTC	CASSYLRYYNEQFF
NA	TRBV5-1	TRBJ1-2	NA	TGCGCCAGCAGCTTGAACCCTCTAGGGGTGGAAGGCTACACCTTC	CASSLNPLGVEGYTF
few	TRBV9	TRBJ2-2	NA	TGTGCCAGCAGCGTAGATTCCAGGGCCGGGGAGCTGTTTTTT	CASSVDSRAGELFF
NA	TRBV9	TRBJ1-6	TRBD1	TGTGCCAGCAGCGCGCGGGACAGGAATTCACCCCTCCACTTT	CASSARDRNSPLHF
NA	TRBV6-2/TRBV6-3	TRBJ2-2	NA	TGTGCCAGCAGTTACATCGGGGATGCCACCGGGGAGCTGTTTTTT	CASSYIGDATGELFF
NA	TRBV4-2	TRBJ1-1	TRBD1	TGTGCCAGCAGCCAATCCGAAGGGGACAGCTCGAACACTGAAGCTTTCTTT	CASSQSEGDSSNTEAFF
few	TRBV12-3/TRBV12-4	TRBJ2-5	NA	TGTGCCAGCAGTTACTCTCAGGGTAATTCAGAGACCCAGTACTTC	CASSYSQGNSETQYF
few	TRBV7-3	TRBJ1-1	NA	TGTGCCAGCAGCTACCAGGCGAACACTGAAGCTTTCTTT	CASSYQANTEAFF
many	TRBV5-5	TRBJ2-2	NA	TGTGCCAGCAGCTTAGGAGCGAACACCGGGGAGCTGTTTTTT	CASSLGANTGELFF
NA	TRBV12-3/TRBV12-4	TRBJ2-7	NA	TGTGCCAGCAGTTTGGGTACCGGGAAGGACTACGAGCAGTACTTC	CASSLGTGKDYEQYF
few	TRBV6-2/TRBV6-3	TRBJ1-6	TRBD1	TGTGCCAGCAGCCTGGACAGGCGCTCGGTGACCCTCCACTTT	CASSLDRRSVTLHF
NA	TRBV10-3	TRBJ2-7	NA	TGTGCCATCAGTGACGTCTCGACAGCTGGCTACGAGCAGTACTTC	CAISDVSTAGYEQYF
NA	TRBV20-1	TRBJ1-5	NA	TGCAGTGCTGCCCGGGCATCCGGGCTGGGTCAGCCCCAGCATTTT	CSAARASGLGQPQHF
many	TRBV12-3/TRBV12-4	TRBJ2-7	NA	TGTGCCAGCAATTTTAAGGGGAGCTCCTACGAGCAGTACTTC	CASNFKGSSYEQYF
few	TRBV15	TRBJ1-6	NA	TGTGCCACCAGCAGAGATGCAATGGGCTCTAATTCACCCCTCCACTTT	CATSRDAMGSNSPLHF
few	TRBV6-1	TRBJ2-2	TRBD2	TGTGCCAGCACCCCCCCTGGGAGGGAGAACACCGGGGAGCTGTTTTTT	CASTPPGRENTGELFF
NA	TRBV12-3/TRBV12-4	TRBJ2-3	NA	TGTGCCAGCAGTTTCCGGGCCCCAGGCACAGATACGCAGTATTTT	CASSFRAPGTDTQYF
few	TRBV7-9	TRBJ2-3	NA	TGTGCCAGCAGCTCAGGGGGGCCGGGTACGCAGTATTTT	CASSSGGPGTQYF
few	TRBV11-2	TRBJ2-5	TRBD1	TGTGCCAGCAGCTCATGGACAGGGGTCCAAGAGACCCAGTACTTC	CASSSWTGVQETQYF
few	TRBV5-1	TRBJ2-5	TRBD2	TGCGCCAGCAGCGGAGGACTAGCCGTGGGGTTGCAGTACTTC	CASSGGLAVGLQYF
many	TRBV10-3	TRBJ2-1	NA	TGTGCCATCAGCAGCCGGGGCCGCTCCCTCTACAATGAGCAGTTCTTC	CAISSRGRSLYNEQFF
once	TRBV12-3/TRBV12-4	TRBJ2-1	NA	TGTGCCAGCAGTGGAGCGGCCCCAGTCAATGAGCAGTTCTTC	CASSGAAPVNEQFF
NA	TRBV5-5	TRBJ2-3	TRBD2	TGTGCCAGCAGCTTCCCACTAGCGGGGGGTGGGGATACGCAGTATTTT	CASSFPLAGGGDTQYF
few	TRBV20-1	TRBJ2-7	TRBD1	TGCAGTGCTCTGGACAGGGGGCGTTCCTACGAGCAGTACTTC	CSALDRGRSYEQYF
NA	TRBV24-1	TRBJ1-2	NA	TGTGCCACCAGTGATTTGGCCACCAACTATGGCTACACCTTC	CATSDLATNYGYTF
few	TRBV6-2/TRBV6-3	TRBJ1-1	TRBD1	TGTGCCAGCACCTTCTCAGGGGGGAACACTGAAGCTTTCTTT	CASTFSGGNTEAFF
NA	TRBV7-9	TRBJ2-1	NA	TGTGCCAGCAGCTCTCCAGGCGATGAGCAGTTCTTC	CASSSPGDEQFF
few	TRBV27	TRBJ2-1	TRBD2	TGTGCCAGCAGTTTAAGAGCGTTAGTGTGGGGTCTAGCGGGGGACAATGAGCAGTTCTTC	CASSLRALVWGLAGDNEQFF
many	TRBV5-1	TRBJ2-5	NA	TGCGCCAGCAGCAGCCCCAGGGCGGCTCAAGAGACCCAGTACTTC	CASSSPRAAQETQYF
few	TRBV7-2	TRBJ2-7	NA	TGTGCCAGCAGCCTAGACGACAGTTTTTCCTACGAGCAGTACTTC	CASSLDDSFSYEQYF
many	TRBV7-2	TRBJ2-3	NA	TGTGCCAGCAGCGACACTAGCCTTACGCAGTATTTT	CASSDTSLTQYF
NA	TRBV20-1	TRBJ2-2	TRBD1	TGCAGTGCTCCTCGGAGGGACAGGGTATTCACCGGGGAGCTGTTTTTT	CSAPRRDRVFTGELFF
few	TRBV7-9	TRBJ2-2	NA	TGTGCCAGCGGTTGGACCGGGGAGCTGTTTTTT	CASGWTGELFF
NA	TRBV7-9	TRBJ2-5	NA	TGTGCCAGCAGCCACGGGCGGCGGGCCGAGGAGACCCAGTACTTC	CASSHGRRAEETQYF
many	TRBV6-1	TRBJ1-2	TRBD1	TGTGCCAGCAGTGACCCGGGACAGGGGACCTATGGCTACACCTTC	CASSDPGQGTYGYTF
few	TRBV7-9	TRBJ1-1	NA	TGTGCCAGCAATACCCATGGGAACACTGAAGCTTTCTTT	CASNTHGNTEAFF
NA	TRBV4-2	TRBJ1-1	NA	TGTGCCAGCAGCCACGGCTCTCAGGGGAACACTGAAGCTTTCTTT	CASSHGSQGNTEAFF
few	TRBV7-9	TRBJ1-1	TRBD1	TGTGCCAGCAGCGACCGTGGACAGGGGGCTTTCCCGGGCACTGAAGCTTTCTTT	CASSDRGQGAFPGTEAFF
few	TRBV29-1	TRBJ2-7	NA	TGCAGCGTTGAAGATCGTGGCAGAGGATCGTACGAGCAGTACTTC	CSVEDRGRGSYEQYF
few	TRBV27	TRBJ2-7	TRBD2	TGTGCCAGCAGTTCCCCCGGGACTAGCGGGAGCTACGAGCAGTACTTC	CASSSPGTSGSYEQYF
few	TRBV7-2	TRBJ1-2	NA	TGTGCCAGCAGCTTAGCCGCGATGGGACTTCTACCTATGGGCTACACCTTC	CASSLAAMGLLPMGYTF
NA	TRBV7-9	TRBJ1-6	NA	TGTGCCAGCAGCCCCTCGGGAGGACAGAGCTCCTATAATTCACCCCTCCACTTT	CASSPSGGQSSYNSPLHF
few	TRBV12-3/TRBV12-4	TRBJ2-3	TRBD2	TGTGCCAGCAGTTTAGTACGGGGGGGTACAGATACGCAGTATTTT	CASSLVRGGTDTQYF
NA	TRBV7-2	TRBJ2-7	TRBD2	TGTGCCAGCAGCCATTCCATGAGCGGGGGGGCAGTCGAGCAGTACTTC	CASSHSMSGGAVEQYF
few	TRBV20-1	TRBJ1-1	TRBD1	TGCAGTGCTAGACAGGGGGTTGACACTGAAGCTTTCTTT	CSARQGVDTEAFF
few	TRBV6-2/TRBV6-3	TRBJ2-1	NA	TGTGCCAGCAGTCGTCCATTATGGGAGCAGTTCTTC	CASSRPLWEQFF